One sample yielded the 21 T cell receptor beta chains listed below, sequenced in a study of T-cell memory formation after mild COVID-19. Via MiXCR, TCRdb re-called the 5' RACE reads, giving one row per CDR3 protein. The sample consists of approximately 390,000 distinct CDR3 sequences, roughly 15% of them appearing once. The sequencing input was PBMCs or a T cell subset sorted from them (not recorded which). These receptors were obtained from a man aged 18 to 29 who had mild COVID-19 (a few samples of this study predate the infection). Cell type and time point are not known.

This rearrangement joins TRBV6-5 to TRBJ2-5; unclear D gene. Germline V gene sequence: CDR1 MNHEY, CDR2 SVGAGI. Deletions cut 6 bases from V and 5 bases from J, with 13 bases between. The length of the CDR3 is 13 residues. The CDR3 loop is CASSQTSRETQYF. CDR3 DNA: TGTGCCAGCAGCCAGACGTCGCGGGAGACCCAGTACTTC.

The CDR3 sequence is CASSAARGITGELFF. DNA for the CDR3: TGTGCCAGCTCAGCGGCGAGGGGCATCACCGGGGAGCTGTTTTTT. J is TRBJ2-2 and V is TRBV18; D is perhaps TRBD1 or TRBD2 (5 bases each). Germline CDR1 is KGHSH and CDR2 is LQKENI. The CDR3 covers 15 residues. Deletions cut 5 bases from V and 4 bases from J, with 14 bases between.

Written as DNA, the CDR3 is TGTGCCAGCAGCTTAGAGGCCCCCAGGGGTTCGGCTAATGAAAAACTGTTTTTT. This gives the protein CASSLEAPRGSANEKLFF. This chain joins TRBV7-6 and TRBJ1-4; TRBD1 might be the D (6 bases). The CDR3 is 18 amino acids. In germline, CDR1 is SGHVS, CDR2 FNYEAQ. V lost 1 base to trimming and J lost 3 bases, with 18 bases between them.

This clonotype has a handful of counts. The chain is built from TRBV27 and TRBJ1-4; D remains unclear. Germline values: CDR1 MNHEY, CDR2 SMNVEV (reference sequence). V shed 3 bases and J shed 12 bases, with 17 bases lying between them. The CDR3 is 14 residues long. The CDR3 reads CASSFSRRGVELFF. The CDR3 coding sequence is TGTGCCAGCAGTTTTAGCAGAAGAGGAGTAGAACTGTTTTTT.

This rearrangement joins TRBV10-2 to TRBJ1-1; D unclear. The CDR3 extends over 13 amino acids. The V end lost 6 bases, the J end lost 0 bases, and 8 bases lay between the germline ends. Germline V gene sequence: CDR1 WSHSY, CDR2 SAAADI. CDR3 nucleotide sequence: TGCGCCAGCAGGACGGGGATGAACACTGAAGCTTTCTTT. Its protein product is CASRTGMNTEAFF.

Only one count was recorded for this clonotype. The genes are TRBV6-5 and TRBJ1-2, with 11 bases lining up with TRBD1. J lost 2 bases, V lost 4 bases, and 9 bases had no gene match. The CDR3 covers 17 residues. In germline, CDR1 is MNHEY, CDR2 SVGAGI. The CDR3 DNA reads TGTGCCAGCAGTTTAACGGCCGGGACAGGGGGGAACTATGGCTACACCTTC. It specifies CASSLTAGTGGNYGYTF.

The chain uses TRBV25-1 and TRBJ2-7, with 7 bases that match TRBD1. Germline V CDR1 and CDR2: MGHDK, SYGVNS. V trimming: 4 bases; J trimming: 5 bases; junction bases outside the gene matches: 5. The CDR3 is 13 amino acids. The CDR3 coding sequence is TGTGCCAGCAGTGGGACAGGTCCAAACGAGCAGTACTTC. Translated, it gives CASSGTGPNEQYF.

This clonotype was seen many times. This sequence joins TRBV7-2 and TRBJ2-2, with 8 bases identical to TRBD1. Germline V gene data show CDR1 as SGHTA and CDR2 as FQGNSA. This CDR3 contains 14 residues. Unmatched junction bases numbered 5, after V lost 4 bases and J lost 7 bases. Here the CDR3 DNA reads TGTGCCAGCAGCTGGACAGGGATCGACGGGGAGCTGTTTTTT. Translation gives CASSWTGIDGELFF.

This clonotype was counted many times. J is TRBJ1-3 and V is TRBV12-3 or TRBV12-4; D remains unclear. V was pared by 8 bases and J by 4 bases, with 9 bases between. CDR3 length: 12 residues. The CDR3 DNA is TGTGCCAGCTCCCAAGGGGGAAACACCATATATTTT. Translated, it gives CASSQGGNTIYF.

This clonotype turned up a few times. The V and J genes are TRBV4-1 and TRBJ1-1; perhaps TRBD1 as D (6 bases). Looked up from germline, CDR1 is MGHRA and CDR2 is YSYEKL. Trimming cost V 6 bases and J 4 bases, with 15 bases left between them. The CDR3 runs to 14 residues. Here the CDR3 reads CASRQGLGVTEAFF. DNA for the CDR3: TGCGCCAGCAGACAGGGCTTGGGCGTCACTGAAGCTTTCTTT.

In its sample, this clonotype was seen many times. This chain links TRBV6-6 with TRBJ2-1; 9 bases fit TRBD2. CDR1 and CDR2 from the germline V gene are MNHNY and SVGAGI (reference sequence). The CDR3 is made up of 16 amino acids. The trim removed 0 bases at V and 4 bases at J, leaving 4 bases unmatched. CDR3: CASSYSGLAPYNEQFF. DNA for the CDR3: TGTGCCAGCAGTTACTCTGGACTAGCGCCGTACAATGAGCAGTTCTTC.

This rearrangement joins TRBV5-5 to TRBJ2-1; maybe TRBD2 (5 bases). V lost 1 base and J lost 5, with 13 bases in between. The germline V gene has CDR1 SGHKS and CDR2 YYEKEE (reference sequence). The CDR3 covers 15 residues. DNA of the CDR3: TGTGCCAGCAGCTTGTCCAGGTCGGGAAACAATGAGCAGTTCTTC. Its protein is CASSLSRSGNNEQFF.

This clonotype has a handful of counts. The V call is TRBV4-2, the J call TRBJ2-3, with 8 bases fitting TRBD2. The germline V gene has CDR1 LGHNA and CDR2 YNFKEQ. CDR3 length: 15 residues. V was pared by 4 bases and J by 6 bases, with 9 bases of the junction left unmatched. The CDR3: CASSPRTSKGDTQYF. In DNA form, the CDR3 reads TGTGCCAGCAGCCCCCGGACTAGCAAAGGGGATACGCAGTATTTT.

This chain connects TRBV19 to TRBJ1-1; possibly TRBD1 for D (5 bases). The CDR3 contains 13 residues. Germline CDR1 is LNHDA and CDR2 is SQIVND (reference sequence). Deletions cut 2 bases from V and 3 bases from J, with 7 bases between. The CDR3: CASSIRGDTEAFF. The CDR3 DNA is TGTGCCAGTAGTATACGGGGGGACACTGAAGCTTTCTTT.

This clonotype was seen a handful of times. The genes are TRBV10-3 and TRBJ2-7; 7 bases fit TRBD2. The CDR3 runs to 15 residues. V was pared by 4 bases and J by 6 bases, with 12 bases of the junction left unmatched. Germline CDR1 reads ENHRY; CDR2 reads SYGVKD. DNA of the CDR3: TGTGCCATCAGTGGAAGACTAGCTGACACCTCCGAGCAGTACTTC. This gives the protein CAISGRLADTSEQYF.

This rearrangement joins TRBV4-2 to TRBJ1-3; no reliable D call. The CDR3 is 16 residues long. Deletions cut 0 bases from V and 0 bases from J, with 9 bases between. Per germline, CDR1 LGHNA and CDR2 YNFKEQ. The CDR3 DNA reads as TGTGCCAGCAGCCAAGATTTGGCACGCTCTGGAAACACCATATATTTT. This encodes CASSQDLARSGNTIYF.

CDR3 amino acids: CASSLRPGSTDTQYF. Written as DNA, the CDR3 is TGCGCCAGCAGCTTAAGGCCAGGGAGCACAGATACGCAGTATTTT. V and J are TRBV5-1 and TRBJ2-3, with a tentative D call TRBD1 (5 bases). The CDR3 length is 15 residues. Looked up from germline, CDR1 is SGHRS and CDR2 is YFSETQ. The V and J ends lost 2 bases and 0 bases respectively, with 10 bases between them.

This clonotype was counted ten times or more. The chain uses TRBV7-2 and TRBJ1-2; D call uncertain. The CDR3 is 11 residues long. CDR1 and CDR2 (germline): SGHTA, FQGNSA. V lost 5 bases to trimming and J lost 8 bases, with 9 bases between them. This CDR3 reads CASSPTSGYTF. The CDR3 nucleotides read TGTGCCAGCAGCCCAACGTCAGGCTACACCTTC.

This clonotype was counted a few times. This CDR3 is CASSQPTGGQETQYF. CDR3 DNA sequence: TGCGCCAGCAGCCAACCGACAGGGGGCCAAGAGACCCAGTACTTC. The genes are TRBV4-1 and TRBJ2-5, with 9 bases matching TRBD1. Germline values: CDR1 MGHRA, CDR2 YSYEKL. V dropped 2 bases and J dropped 1; count of bases not matched to a gene: 2. The CDR3 totals 15 residues.

In its sample, this clonotype was seen a few times. The rearrangement links TRBV28 to TRBJ2-1; maybe TRBD1 (5 bases). Germline V gene data show CDR1 as MDHEN and CDR2 as SYDVKM. V dropped 3 bases and J dropped 8 bases, with 11 bases sitting between them. The CDR3 is 13 amino acids. The CDR3 DNA reads TGTGCCAGCAGTTTGCGGCTCAGGGATGAGCAGTTCTTC. This translates into CASSLRLRDEQFF.

This clonotype was counted between two and nine times. The genes are TRBV20-1 and TRBJ1-4; 8 bases map to TRBD1. The CDR3 runs 14 residues. The V gene end was trimmed by 2 bases and the J gene end by 3 bases; junction bases not matched to a gene: 2. CDR1 is DFQATT and CDR2 is SNEGSKA in the germline V gene (reference sequence). The CDR3 DNA sequence: TGCAGTGCTAGACAGGGGGCTGCTAATGAAAAACTGTTTTTT. This gives the protein CSARQGAANEKLFF.